Reported below is one T cell receptor (beta chain). Its target is unknown. The sample is drawn from a study of vaccination effects on CD4 cells after COVID-19. Looking at the study overall: Antigen-specific CD4+ T cells were first expanded with viral peptide pools by the ViraFEST assay and only then sequenced. After 1.8 million or so PBMC were placed in each well, they were cultured with about 10 IU/ml IL-2 and 10 ug/ml peptides.

Using immunoSEQ multiplex PCR, the repertoire was profiled, and TCRdb retains in-frame clones only, with some absent. The repertoire holds around 60,000 clones, with roughly 80% as singletons. The ends were cut back, 0 bases at V and 0 bases at J, with 15 bases in the middle. Germline V lookup: CDR1 SGHDN, CDR2 FVKESK. The CDR3 consists of 17 residues. A 10-day culture period preceded the isolation of CD4+ T cells. The TCR sequence derives from a human donor who received a COVID-19 vaccine. This chain uses TRBV14 with TRBJ2-7, with D unresolved. The sequencing here drew on CD4+ T cells from PBMCs cultured without peptide, taken before COVID-19 vaccination. The CDR3 spells CASSQESEDGNSYEQYV. The CDR3 nucleotides are TGTGCCAGCAGCCAAGAAAGCGAGGACGGAAACTCCTACGAGCAGTACGTC.